These 24 T cell receptor beta chains originate from one sample sequenced in a study of human thymus T cells. Sequencing used immunoSEQ multiplex PCR; TCRdb keeps in-frame clones, though not all of them. Among about 50,000 clones listed, 95% were seen once. Sequenced sample: blood. These receptors were collected from a girl in the first two years of life with a congenital heart defect but otherwise immunologically healthy.

A single count supports this clone. CDR3 coding DNA: TGTGCCAGTGGAGGGCGGCAGACCAATGAGCAGTTCTTC. It codes for CASGGRQTNEQFF. The chain recombines TRBV19 with TRBJ2-1, with D tentatively TRBD2 (6 bases). Germline V gene data show CDR1 as LNHDA and CDR2 as SQIVND (reference sequence). Trimming cost V 8 bases and J 6 bases, with 14 bases left between them. The CDR3 is 13 residues long. Full variable domain (missing parts from reference TRBV19 and TRBJ2-1): DGGITQSPKYLFRKEGQNVTLSCEQNLNHDAMYWYRQDPGQGLRLIYYSQIVNDFQKGDIAEGYSVSREKKESFPLTVTSAQKNPTAFYLCASGGRQTNEQFFGPGTRLTVL.

The table lists this clone with a few counts. This rearrangement joins TRBV28 to TRBJ1-2; TRBD1 might be the D (5 bases). V was cut by 5 bases and J by 5 bases, with 9 bases left in between. This CDR3 has 12 amino acids. The germline V gene has CDR1 MDHEN and CDR2 SYDVKM. CDR3 coding DNA: TGTGCCAGCAGTCCCGGGGCTTATGGCTACACCTTC. Translated, it gives CASSPGAYGYTF.

This clone was counted a single time. V is TRBV19 and J is TRBJ2-3, with D tentatively TRBD1 (6 bases). Germline assignment: CDR1 LNHDA and CDR2 SQIVND (reference sequence). The CDR3 loop spans 16 amino acids. V was cut by 4 bases and J by 2 bases, with 16 bases left in between. Written as DNA, the CDR3 is TGTGCCAGTAGTAATCCCCGGGACACCAACACAGATACGCAGTATTTT. This encodes CASSNPRDTNTDTQYF.

In DNA, the CDR3 is TGTGCCAGCAGTGGACAGGGGGTCCATGGCTACACCTTC. It yields the protein CASSGQGVHGYTF. V usage is TRBV6-5 and J usage is TRBJ1-2; 10 bases line up with TRBD1. The germline CDR1 and CDR2 sequences are MNHEY and SVGAGI. J lost 6 bases, V lost 5 bases, and 3 bases had no gene match. This CDR3 spans 13 amino acids.

The CDR3 spells CATSSPRGGADEKLFF. CDR3 DNA sequence: TGTGCCACCAGCAGCCCCCGGGGGGGCGCCGATGAAAAACTGTTTTTT. The chain uses TRBV15 and TRBJ1-4; D may be TRBD1 (6 bases). The CDR3 contains 16 residues. Trimming cost V 3 bases and J 6 bases, with 17 bases left between them. Germline V gene data show CDR1 as LNHNV and CDR2 as YYDKDF (reference sequence).

This clone appeared once. This chain joins TRBV7-5 and TRBJ2-6; no check of the table's D call, TRBD2, against the DNA was made. TRBV7-5 is tagged as a pseudogene. The CDR3 is made up of 18 amino acids. CDR3 region: CARSLAGGVISGANVLTF. CDR3 nucleotide sequence: TGTGCCAGAAGCTTAGCGGGAGGGGTTATCTCTGGGGCCAACGTCCTGACTTTC.

The chain recombines TRBV27 with TRBJ2-3; 11 nucleotides align to TRBD2. Germline-derived CDR1 and CDR2 are MNHEY and SMNVEV (reference sequence). The ends lost 2 bases at V and 5 bases at J; junction bases unmatched: 0. CDR3 length equals 14 residues. CDR3 sequence: CASSLGLAGDTQYF. In nucleotides, the CDR3 is TGTGCCAGCAGTTTAGGACTAGCGGGAGATACGCAGTATTTT.

The CDR3 DNA sequence: TGTGCCATCAGTGAGGCGATATCGGGACTAGCCCTTTACAATGAGCAGTTCTTC. This sequence encodes CAISEAISGLALYNEQFF. This chain joins TRBV10-3 and TRBJ2-1; 9 nucleotides match TRBD2. Germline V CDR1 and CDR2: ENHRY, SYGVKD. This CDR3 is built from 18 residues. J gave up 4 bases and V 2 bases, and 12 bases lay outside the gene matches.

The rearrangement uses TRBV5-1 and TRBJ1-4, with 8 bases identical to TRBD1. The germline gives CDR1 SGHRS, CDR2 YFSETQ. After removal of 4 bases from V and 8 bases from J, the junction contained 7 bases not matched to a gene. The CDR3 consists of 14 residues. The CDR3: CASSPDRVGEKLFF. In nucleotides, the CDR3 is TGCGCCAGCAGCCCGGACAGGGTGGGAGAAAAACTGTTTTTT.

The chain carries TRBV27 and TRBJ2-1; 7 bases are shared with TRBD2. From germline, CDR1 is MNHEY and CDR2 SMNVEV (reference sequence). This CDR3 spans 15 amino acids. With 4 bases clipped from V and 4 bases from J, the junction kept 7 bases outside the gene matches. The CDR3, as DNA: TGTGCCAGCAGTTCCCGACTAGCAGATTACAATGAGCAGTTCTTC. It encodes CASSSRLADYNEQFF.

The chain combines TRBV19 with TRBJ2-1, with TRBD2 identical over 8 bases. This CDR3 contains 14 residues. From germline, CDR1 is LNHDA and CDR2 SQIVND (reference sequence). The junction had 5 bases not matched to a gene; V was cut back by 6 bases and J by 4 bases. The CDR3 sequence: CASSPIAGYNEQFF. The CDR3 bases are TGTGCCAGTAGCCCTATAGCGGGGTACAATGAGCAGTTCTTC.

The chain joins TRBV27 to TRBJ1-1; no reliable D call. Germline V gives CDR1 MNHEY, CDR2 SMNVEV (reference sequence). This CDR3 is built from 11 residues. V was trimmed by 3 bases and J by 10 bases, leaving 9 bases between them. The CDR3 nucleotides read TGTGCCAGCAGTTTTGCGGGTGTAGCTTTCTTT. Its translation is CASSFAGVAFF.

The chain recombines TRBV6-5 with TRBJ1-2; a possible D gene is TRBD1 (5 bases). In germline, CDR1 is MNHEY, CDR2 SVGAGI. V lost 8 bases, J lost 2 bases, and 12 bases lay in between. CDR3 size: 13 residues. The CDR3 is CASGRGLNYGYTF. CDR3 sequence (DNA): TGTGCCAGCGGAAGGGGACTCAACTATGGCTACACCTTC.

The sample holds one count of this clone. The chain employs TRBV19 and TRBJ2-7, with 12 bases identical to TRBD2. Trimming at V came to 10 bases and at J to 2 bases, leaving 3 bases not matched to a gene. The CDR3 is 13 residues long. Germline V gene data show CDR1 as LNHDA and CDR2 as SQIVND (reference sequence). The CDR3 loop reads CATRTSGAYEQYF. The CDR3, as DNA: TGTGCCACCCGGACTAGCGGGGCCTACGAGCAGTACTTC.

Only one count was recorded for this clone. This chain links TRBV7-2 with TRBJ2-1, with 13 bases aligning to TRBD2. CDR1 is SGHTA and CDR2 is FQGNSA in the germline V gene. Trimming removed 1 base from V and 3 bases from J; junction bases left unmatched: 0. The CDR3 runs 16 residues. The CDR3: CASSLGLAGGYNEQFF. CDR3 nucleotide sequence: TGTGCCAGCAGCTTAGGACTAGCGGGGGGCTACAATGAGCAGTTCTTC.

The chain links TRBV19 to TRBJ2-5; D not certain. The CDR3 loop spans 11 amino acids. The V gene's germline CDR1 is LNHDA and CDR2 SQIVND (reference sequence). The germline V and J ends were trimmed by 3 bases and 4 bases, with 3 bases remaining between them. CDR3 protein: CASSMAETQYF. The CDR3, as DNA: TGTGCCAGTAGTATGGCAGAGACCCAGTACTTC.

The J gene is TRBJ2-3, the V gene TRBV10-1, with a tentative D call TRBD2 (6 bases). Looked up from germline, CDR1 is WNHNN and CDR2 is SYGVQD (reference sequence). The CDR3 loop spans 16 amino acids. Trimming stripped 2 bases from V and 1 base from J, with 13 bases between. The CDR3 coding sequence is TGCGCCAGCAGTGAGATGGAGCGGGCCCGCACAGATACGCAGTATTTT. Amino acids: CASSEMERARTDTQYF.

This chain links TRBV9 with TRBJ2-7, with D tentatively TRBD2 (5 bases). The CDR3 spans 16 residues. V lost 4 bases and J 0 bases, leaving 17 bases between the germline ends. Germline V CDR1 and CDR2: SGDLS, YYNGEE. CDR3: CASSPRGYEHSYEQYF. The CDR3 nucleotides are TGTGCCAGCAGCCCAAGAGGGTACGAGCACTCCTACGAGCAGTACTTC.

V gene TRBV10-2 combines with J gene TRBJ2-7; the match to TRBD1 covers 10 bases. Germline V gene data show CDR1 as WSHSY and CDR2 as SAAADI. The CDR3 has 13 residues. Germline trimming cut 8 bases from V and 2 bases from J; bases unmatched to any gene: 3. The CDR3 is CASGGQGTYEQYF. CDR3 in DNA: TGCGCCAGCGGGGGACAGGGGACCTACGAGCAGTACTTC.

V and J are TRBV5-1 and TRBJ2-2; 9 positions agree with TRBD2. V lost 3 bases to trimming and J lost 7 bases; unmatched junction nucleotides: 7. Germline V CDR1 and CDR2: SGHRS, YFSETQ. The CDR3 totals 15 residues. The CDR3 is CASSSIAGDGGELFF. CDR3 coding DNA: TGCGCCAGCAGCTCCATAGCGGGAGATGGCGGGGAGCTGTTTTTT. Together with reference TRBV5-1 and TRBJ2-2, the CDR3 gives the full variable domain: KAGVTQTPRYLIKTRGQQVTLSCSPISGHRSVSWYQQTPGQGLQFLFEYFSETQRNKGNFPGRFSGRQFSNSRSEMNVSTLELGDSALYLCASSSIAGDGGELFFGEGSRLTVL.

The V and J genes are TRBV27 and TRBJ1-1, with 9 positions matching TRBD1. CDR1 is MNHEY, CDR2 SMNVEV, per germline (reference sequence). The V gene end was trimmed by 6 bases and the J gene end by 0 bases; junction bases not matched to a gene: 5. The CDR3 has 15 residues. The CDR3 nucleotides read TGTGCCAGCAGCACAGGGGGCAGGGTGAACACTGAAGCTTTCTTT. Its translation: CASSTGGRVNTEAFF.

This chain links TRBV10-3 with TRBJ2-7; TRBD2 might be the D (6 bases). The CDR3 consists of 11 residues. Per the germline V gene, CDR1 is ENHRY and CDR2 is SYGVKD. V lost 6 bases and J 7 bases, leaving 10 bases between the germline ends. CDR3 DNA sequence: TGTGCCATCAGGGGCGGGGCTGAGCAGTACTTC. Translating gives CAIRGGAEQYF.

The V and J genes are TRBV7-9 and TRBJ2-2; 7 positions agree with TRBD2. The CDR3 loop spans 16 amino acids. The V gene end was trimmed by 3 bases and the J gene end by 5 bases; junction bases not matched to a gene: 9. Germline V lookup: CDR1 SEHNR, CDR2 FQNEAQ (reference sequence). CDR3 amino acids: CASSFGKRDRTGELFF. For the CDR3, the DNA is TGTGCCAGCAGCTTCGGGAAGCGGGATCGAACCGGGGAGCTGTTTTTT.

The rearrangement joins TRBV5-1 to TRBJ2-3; tentatively, D is TRBD2 (6 bases). This CDR3 spans 15 amino acids. Looked up from germline, CDR1 is SGHRS and CDR2 is YFSETQ. V was pared by 4 bases and J by 0 bases, with 12 bases between. CDR3 sequence reads: CASSLPRGSTDTQYF. Here the CDR3 DNA reads TGCGCCAGCAGCCTACCACGGGGGAGCACAGATACGCAGTATTTT.